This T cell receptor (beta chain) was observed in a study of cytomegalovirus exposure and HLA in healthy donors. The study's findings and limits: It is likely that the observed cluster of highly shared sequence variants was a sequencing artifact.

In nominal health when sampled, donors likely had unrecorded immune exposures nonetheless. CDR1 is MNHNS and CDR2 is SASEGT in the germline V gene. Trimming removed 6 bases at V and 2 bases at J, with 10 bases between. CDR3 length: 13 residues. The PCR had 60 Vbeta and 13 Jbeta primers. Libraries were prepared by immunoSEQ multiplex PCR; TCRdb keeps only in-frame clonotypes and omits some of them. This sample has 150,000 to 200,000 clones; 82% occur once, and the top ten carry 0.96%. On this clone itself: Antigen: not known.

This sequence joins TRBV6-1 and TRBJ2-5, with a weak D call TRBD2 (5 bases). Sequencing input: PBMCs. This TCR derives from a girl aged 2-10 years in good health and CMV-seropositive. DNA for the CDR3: TGTGCCAGCAGAATGAGCGGTCAAGAGACCCAGTACTTC. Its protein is CASRMSGQETQYF.